The present entry profiles one T cell receptor (beta chain) with its context. Its specificity is unknown. This specimen belongs to a study of cytomegalovirus exposure and HLA in healthy donors. Study observations and caveats: The study labeled approximately 150 TCR beta chains cytomegalovirus-associated. Earlier analysis looked at TCR beta V segments, and most were productive about 90% or about 30% of the time.

Trimming pared 6 bases from V and 4 bases from J, leaving 10 bases between. CDR1 and CDR2 (germline): MDHEN, SYDVKM. The CDR3 consists of 12 residues. 60 Vbeta and 13 Jbeta primers were used in PCR. Some clones are missing from TCRdb's copy, which holds only in-frame ones; the method was immunoSEQ multiplex PCR. Here the sample spans tens of thousands of clones, over 60% being singletons. The specimen was PBMCs. This rearrangement joins TRBV28 to TRBJ2-7, with D uncertain. The sequence was collected from a man in his forties or fifties in good health and CMV-seronegative. The CDR3 coding sequence is TGTGCCAGCAGCCCTTCCTTTTACGAGCAGTACTTC. Translating gives CASSPSFYEQYF. Looking up the rest from reference TRBV28 and TRBJ2-7 gives the full variable domain: DVKVTQSSRYLVKRTGEKVFLECVQDMDHENMFWYRQDPGLGLRLIYFSYDVKMKEKGDIPEGYSVSREKKERFSLILESASTNQTSMYLCASSPSFYEQYFGPGTRLTVT.